One and the same sample provided the 12 T cell receptor beta chains below, sequenced in a study of control samples from healthy donors and cancer patients. Sequencing used immunoSEQ multiplex PCR; TCRdb keeps in-frame clones, though not all of them. The sample lists more than 150,000 clones, 90% to 95% occurring once. The sequencing input was blood. These receptors all come from a man between 18 and 35 years old in good health.

V gene TRBV5-6 combines with J gene TRBJ1-2, with D hard to call. The V end lost 2 bases, the J end lost 4 bases, and 6 bases lay between the germline ends. This CDR3 spans 12 amino acids. Germline V lookup: CDR1 SGHDT, CDR2 YYEEEE. The CDR3 DNA is TGTGCCAGCAGCTTAACCGTCTATGGCTACACCTTC. It is translated as CASSLTVYGYTF.

V and J are TRBV2 and TRBJ1-3; unclear D gene. This CDR3 region has 12 residues. The V gene lost 7 bases and the J gene lost 4 bases, with 8 bases spanning the gap. CDR1 is SNHLY, CDR2 FYNNEI, per germline. The CDR3 nucleotides read TGTGCCAGCAACAGCTTGGGAAACACCATATATTTT. Its protein is CASNSLGNTIYF.

This clone was seen just once. V gene TRBV29-1 combines with J gene TRBJ1-4; 7 bases line up with TRBD1. The CDR3 extends over 16 amino acids. V dropped 7 bases and J dropped 5; count of bases not matched to a gene: 16. Germline values: CDR1 SQVTM, CDR2 ANQGSEA. In nucleotides, the CDR3 is TGCAGCGCTGACCGACTCAGACAGGGCGGGAATGAAAAACTGTTTTTT. Translation: CSADRLRQGGNEKLFF.

The chain links TRBV4-1 to TRBJ1-6; no firm D call. V lost 0 bases and J lost 5, with 8 bases in between. The CDR3 runs 15 residues. The germline gives CDR1 MGHRA, CDR2 YSYEKL. The CDR3 spells CASSQEVNNNSPLHF. The CDR3 DNA reads as TGCGCCAGCAGCCAAGAGGTCAATAATAATTCACCCCTCCACTTT.

J is TRBJ2-7 and V is TRBV19; TRBD1 matches 8 bases. This CDR3 comprises 14 residues. J was trimmed by 7 bases and V by 3 bases; bases with no gene match: 8. CDR1 is LNHDA, CDR2 SQIVND, per germline (reference sequence). The CDR3: CASSMSQGAGEQYF. CDR3 bases: TGTGCCAGTAGTATGAGTCAGGGGGCAGGGGAGCAGTACTTC.

This clone was seen just once. Different DNA sequences within this sample yield the same CDR3. V gene TRBV5-1 combines with J gene TRBJ2-5; D call uncertain. Trimming shortened V by 0 bases and J by 5 bases, and 5 bases separated the two germline ends. Germline-derived CDR1 and CDR2 are SGHRS and YFSETQ. This CDR3 has 12 residues. The CDR3 coding sequence is TGCGCCAGCAGCTTGGCCCGGGAGACCCAGTACTTC. This codes for CASSLARETQYF.

About this clone itself: The junction does not match germline at one end; this may be a read error. The chain employs TRBV5-4 and TRBJ1-2, with D hard to call. This CDR3 is built from 14 residues. Per the germline V gene, CDR1 is SGHNT and CDR2 is YYREEE (reference sequence). CDR3 residues: CTSSFVGVNYGYTF. The DNA of the CDR3 is TGTACCAGCAGCTTCGTAGGCGTCAACTATGGCTACACCTTC.

This chain joins TRBV9 and TRBJ1-6, with D tentatively TRBD1 (5 bases). The CDR3 consists of 14 residues. V was clipped by 6 bases and J by 8 bases, with 15 bases between them. Germline CDR1 is SGDLS and CDR2 is YYNGEE. The CDR3 bases are TGTGCCAGCAAAAGCGGGGGGATTGATTCACCCCTCCACTTT. Amino acids: CASKSGGIDSPLHF.

The J gene is TRBJ2-7, the V gene TRBV18, with 8 bases that match TRBD1. Per the germline V gene, CDR1 is KGHSH and CDR2 is LQKENI. After removal of 3 bases from V and 3 bases from J, the junction contained 7 bases not matched to a gene. The CDR3 spans 15 residues. The CDR3 DNA reads as TGTGCCAGCTCACCCAGCCGGGACAGGTACTACGAGCAGTACTTC. Its translation: CASSPSRDRYYEQYF.

CDR3 in DNA: TGTGCCAGCAGCTTGGACAGGGGGCTTGCTTTCTTT. It codes for CASSLDRGLAFF. The chain links TRBV7-9 to TRBJ1-1; 11 positions agree with TRBD1. CDR1 is SEHNR, CDR2 FQNEAQ, per germline (reference sequence). Germline trimming cut 3 bases from V and 11 bases from J; bases unmatched to any gene: 2. The CDR3 has 12 residues.

This sequence joins TRBV30 and TRBJ2-7; 15 bases fit TRBD2. The CDR3 is 15 residues long. Trimming cost V 0 bases and J 7 bases; bases outside gene matches: 4. Germline CDR1 GTSNPN, CDR2 SVGIG (reference sequence). CDR3 DNA: TGTGCCTGGAGTGTTGCGGGACTAGCGGGAGGAGAGCAGTACTTC. It translates to CAWSVAGLAGGEQYF. Combining the CDR3 with reference TRBV30 and TRBJ2-7 gives the whole variable domain SQTIHQWPATLVQPVGSPLSLECTVEGTSNPNLYWYRQAAGRGLQLLFYSVGIGQISSEVPQNLSASRPQDRQFILSSKKLLLSDSGFYLCAWSVAGLAGGEQYFGPGTRLTVT.

The CDR3 DNA follows: TGTGCCAGCAGCCAAAACAGGGTGGCTGAAGCTTTCTTT. Encoded protein: CASSQNRVAEAFF. The chain joins TRBV3-1 (or the pseudogene TRBV3-2) to TRBJ1-1, with D perhaps matching TRBD1 (6 bases). Trimming pared 2 bases from V and 6 bases from J, leaving 10 bases between. Germline CDR1 and CDR2: LGHDT and YNNKEL (reference sequence). The CDR3 covers 13 residues.